This T cell receptor (beta chain) was captured in a study of blood T cell repertoires in COVID-19. Study overall: Collection of acute and convalescent COVID-19 samples took place in the United States, Italy and Spain. Sample material is recorded as cDNA or gDNA derived from T cells, B-cell-depleted T cells, or PBMCs.

Authors' analysis steps: Reference gene primer amplification yielded estimated nucleated cell counts. Sequencing used immunoSEQ multiplex PCR; TCRdb keeps in-frame clones, though not all of them. That table gives V, J and clone size, and the DNA gave D and trimming. Altogether about 150,000 clones are present, roughly four fifths being singletons, with the ten largest covering about 4%. Germline-derived CDR1 and CDR2 are MNHEY and SVGEGT. Trimming at V came to 5 bases and at J to 4 bases, leaving 11 bases not matched to a gene. The CDR3 extends over 16 amino acids. Specimen: peripheral blood. The gene calls are TRBV6-2 or TRBV6-3 and TRBJ1-2; 9 bases are a match to TRBD1. The receptor's source is a woman older than 75 with acute or convalescent COVID-19. Written as DNA, the CDR3 is TGTGCCAGCAGTACGTACAGGGGGCTCACCTTCTATGGCTACACCTTC. This sequence encodes CASSTYRGLTFYGYTF.